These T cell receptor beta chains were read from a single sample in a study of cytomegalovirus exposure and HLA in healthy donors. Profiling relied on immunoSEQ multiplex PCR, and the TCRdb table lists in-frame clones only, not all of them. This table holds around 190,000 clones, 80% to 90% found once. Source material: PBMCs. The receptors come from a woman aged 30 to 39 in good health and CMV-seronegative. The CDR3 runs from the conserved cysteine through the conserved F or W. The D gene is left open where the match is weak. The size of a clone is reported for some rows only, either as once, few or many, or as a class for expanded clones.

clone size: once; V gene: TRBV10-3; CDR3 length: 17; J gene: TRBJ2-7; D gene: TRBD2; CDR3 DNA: TGTGCCATCAGTGAGGGGGATGCTAGCGGGGGGCCCTACGAGCAGTACTTC; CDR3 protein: CAISEGDASGGPYEQYF
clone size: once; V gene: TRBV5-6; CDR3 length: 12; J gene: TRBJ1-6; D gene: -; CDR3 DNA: TGTGCCAGCAGCTTGCGGGGTTCACCCCTCCACTTT; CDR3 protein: CASSLRGSPLHF
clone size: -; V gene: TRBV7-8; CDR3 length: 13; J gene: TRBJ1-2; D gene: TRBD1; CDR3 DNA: TGTGCCAGCAGCTGGCAGGGGGCAATTGGCTACACCTTC; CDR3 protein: CASSWQGAIGYTF
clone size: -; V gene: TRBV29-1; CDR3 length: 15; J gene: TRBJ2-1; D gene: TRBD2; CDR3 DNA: TGCAGCGTCCGACCCCAGCGGGGGATGGGGGATGAGCAGTTCTTC; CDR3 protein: CSVRPQRGMGDEQFF
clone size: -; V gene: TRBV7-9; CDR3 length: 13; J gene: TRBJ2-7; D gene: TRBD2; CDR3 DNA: TGTGCCAGCAGCTTACGGGGGGACGACGAGCAGTACTTC; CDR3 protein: CASSLRGDDEQYF
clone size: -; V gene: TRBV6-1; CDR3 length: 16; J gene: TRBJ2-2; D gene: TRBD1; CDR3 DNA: TGTGCCAGCAGTGCTCGGACAGGGGGCGCTGGCGGGGAGCTGTTTTTT; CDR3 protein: CASSARTGGAGGELFF
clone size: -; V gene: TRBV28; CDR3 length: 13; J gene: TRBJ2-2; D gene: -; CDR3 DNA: TGTGCCAGCAGCCCACAGAGCACCGGGGAGCTGTTTTTT; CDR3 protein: CASSPQSTGELFF
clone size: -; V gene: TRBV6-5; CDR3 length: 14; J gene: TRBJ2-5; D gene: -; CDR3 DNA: TGTGCCAGCAGCCCCCGGGTAATCCAGGAGACCCAGTACTTC; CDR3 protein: CASSPRVIQETQYF
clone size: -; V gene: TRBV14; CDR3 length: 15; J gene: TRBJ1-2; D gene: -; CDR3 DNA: TGTGCCAGCAGCCAACAGTTCGGGAGCAACTATGGCTACACCTTC; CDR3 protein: CASSQQFGSNYGYTF
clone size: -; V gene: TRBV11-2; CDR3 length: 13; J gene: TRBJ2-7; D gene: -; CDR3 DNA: TGTGCCAGCAGCTTAATTTACGGGTCCGAGCAGTACTTC; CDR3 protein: CASSLIYGSEQYF
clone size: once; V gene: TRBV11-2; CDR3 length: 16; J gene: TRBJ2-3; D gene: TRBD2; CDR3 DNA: TGTGCCAGCAGCTGGGGACTAGCGGGAGGGACAGATACGCAGTATTTT; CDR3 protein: CASSWGLAGGTDTQYF
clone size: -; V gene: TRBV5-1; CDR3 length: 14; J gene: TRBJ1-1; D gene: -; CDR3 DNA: TGCGCCAGCAGGACAAGCTTAATGAACACTGAAGCTTTCTTT; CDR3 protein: CASRTSLMNTEAFF
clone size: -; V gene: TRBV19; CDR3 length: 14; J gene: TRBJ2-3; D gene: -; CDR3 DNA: TGTGCCAGTAGTACCTCAGGGAGCACAGATACGCAGTATTTT; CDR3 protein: CASSTSGSTDTQYF
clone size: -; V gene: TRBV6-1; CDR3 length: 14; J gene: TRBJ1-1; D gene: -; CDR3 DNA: TGTGCCATCTCCCTCGACAGAGTGAACACTGAAGCTTTCTTT; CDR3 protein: CAISLDRVNTEAFF
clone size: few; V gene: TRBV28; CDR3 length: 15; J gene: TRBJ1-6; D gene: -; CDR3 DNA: TGTGCCAGCAGTCCCCATGAGGGGGAGAGTTCACCCCTCCACTTT; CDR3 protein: CASSPHEGESSPLHF
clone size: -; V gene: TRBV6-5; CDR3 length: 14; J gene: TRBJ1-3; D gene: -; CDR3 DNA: TGTGCCAGCAGTGACACAGGTCTTGGAAACACCATATATTTT; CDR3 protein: CASSDTGLGNTIYF
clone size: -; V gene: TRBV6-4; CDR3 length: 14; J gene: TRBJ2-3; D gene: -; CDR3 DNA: TGTGCCAGCAGTCCGACACCTAGCACAGATACGCAGTATTTT; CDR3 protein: CASSPTPSTDTQYF
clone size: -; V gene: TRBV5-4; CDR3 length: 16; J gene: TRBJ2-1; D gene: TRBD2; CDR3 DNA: TGTGCCAGCAGCCCGGGACTAGCGGGAGGGTATTCTGAGCAGTTCTTC; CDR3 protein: CASSPGLAGGYSEQFF
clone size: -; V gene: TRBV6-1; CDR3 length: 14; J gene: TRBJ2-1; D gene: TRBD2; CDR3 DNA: TGTGCCAGCAGGACTAGCGGGGGATACAATGAGCAGTTCTTC; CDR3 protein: CASRTSGGYNEQFF
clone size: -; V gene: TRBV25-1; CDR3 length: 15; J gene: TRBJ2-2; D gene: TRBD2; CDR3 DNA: TGTGCCAGCAGGGCGGGACTAGCGGACACCGGGGAGCTGTTTTTT; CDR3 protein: CASRAGLADTGELFF
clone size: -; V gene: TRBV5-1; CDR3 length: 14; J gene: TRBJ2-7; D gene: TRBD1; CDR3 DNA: TGCGCCAGTACCGTCGGGACAGGAACCTACGAGCAGTACTTC; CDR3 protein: CASTVGTGTYEQYF
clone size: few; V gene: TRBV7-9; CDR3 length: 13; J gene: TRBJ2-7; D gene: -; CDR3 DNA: TGTGCCAGCAGGCCCGACAGTCTGAACGAGCAGTACTTC; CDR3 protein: CASRPDSLNEQYF
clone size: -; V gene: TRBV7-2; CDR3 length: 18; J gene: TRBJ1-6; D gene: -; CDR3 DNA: TGTGCCAGCAGCCACAGGACAGCTCTTAGCTCCTATAATTCACCCCTCCACTTT; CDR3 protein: CASSHRTALSSYNSPLHF
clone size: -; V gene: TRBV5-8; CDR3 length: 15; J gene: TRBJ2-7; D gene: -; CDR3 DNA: TGTGCCAGCAGCTCCCGGACAGTCTGGGCGTACGAGCAGTACTTC; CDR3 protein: CASSSRTVWAYEQYF
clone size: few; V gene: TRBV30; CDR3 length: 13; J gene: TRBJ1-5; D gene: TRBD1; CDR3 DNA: TGTGCCTGGAGTGGACAGGGGTATCAGCCCCAGCATTTT; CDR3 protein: CAWSGQGYQPQHF
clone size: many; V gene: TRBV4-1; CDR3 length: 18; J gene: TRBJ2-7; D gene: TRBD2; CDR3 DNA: TGCGCCAGCAGCCAAGATGGGGGGGCGGGACTAGCGGGGCGTGAGCAGTACTTC; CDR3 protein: CASSQDGGAGLAGREQYF
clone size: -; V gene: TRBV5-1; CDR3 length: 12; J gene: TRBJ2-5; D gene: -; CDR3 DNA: TGCGCCAGCAGCGTCGGACTGGCTGTCCAGAACTTC; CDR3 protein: CASSVGLAVQNF
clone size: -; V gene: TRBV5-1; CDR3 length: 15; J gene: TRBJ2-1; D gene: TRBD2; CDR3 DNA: TGCGCCAGCAACCTGGGAGGGGCCGGGTCAAATGAGCAGTTCTTC; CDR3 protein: CASNLGGAGSNEQFF
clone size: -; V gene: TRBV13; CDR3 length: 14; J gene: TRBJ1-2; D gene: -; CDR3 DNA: TGTGCCAGCAGCTTAACGGGATTGAACTATGGCTACACCTTC; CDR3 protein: CASSLTGLNYGYTF
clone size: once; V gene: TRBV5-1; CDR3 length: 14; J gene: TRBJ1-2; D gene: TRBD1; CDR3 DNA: TGCGCCAGCAGCCCCGTTGACAGGGCCTGGGGCTACACCTTC; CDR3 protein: CASSPVDRAWGYTF
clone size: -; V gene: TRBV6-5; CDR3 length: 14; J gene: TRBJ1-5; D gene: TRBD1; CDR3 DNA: TGTGCCAGCAGTTACGACAGGGGAAATCAGCCCCAGCATTTT; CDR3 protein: CASSYDRGNQPQHF
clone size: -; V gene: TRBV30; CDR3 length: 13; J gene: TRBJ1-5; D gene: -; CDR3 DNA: TGTGCCTGGACCAAGGGGGGCAATCAGCCCCAGCATTTT; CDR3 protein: CAWTKGGNQPQHF
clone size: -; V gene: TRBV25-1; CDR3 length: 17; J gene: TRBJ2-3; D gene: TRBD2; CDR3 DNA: TGTGCCAGCAGTGAACGGACTAGCGGGGGGAACGCAGATACGCAGTATTTT; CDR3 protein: CASSERTSGGNADTQYF